A single sample gave rise to the 21 T cell receptor beta chains below, sequenced in a study of vaccination effects on CD4 cells after COVID-19. Antigens for these TCRs are unknown. The data were produced by immunoSEQ multiplex PCR, yet TCRdb's version contains in-frame clones alone and is incomplete. Of roughly 27,000 clones in the sample, 60% to 80% were seen once. ViraFEST used viral peptide pools to expand antigen-specific CD4+ T cells before sequencing. With approximately 9 days of culture completed, CD4+ T cells were isolated. Participants completed two doses of the BNT162b2 or mRNA-1273 vaccine. Specimen: CD4+ T cells from PBMCs cultured with SARS-CoV-2 spike peptides, collected after COVID-19 vaccination. These receptors were taken from a human donor who received a COVID-19 vaccine. Some clones in this sample may be carry-over from other donors' samples.

This clone occurred once. The chain combines TRBV7-7 with TRBJ1-3, with a weak D call TRBD1 (6 bases). V dropped 4 bases and J dropped 2 bases, with 6 bases sitting between them. The CDR3 loop spans 13 amino acids. Germline CDR1 SSHAT, CDR2 FNYEAQ (reference sequence). The CDR3 loop reads CASSSGAGNTIYF. In nucleotides, the CDR3 is TGTGCCAGCAGCTCAGGGGCTGGAAACACCATATATTTT. Looking up the rest from reference TRBV7-7 and TRBJ1-3 gives the full variable domain: GAGVSQSPRYKVTKRGQDVTLRCDPISSHATLYWYQQALGQGPEFLTYFNYEAQPDKSGLPSDRFSAERPEGSISTLTIQRTEQRDSAMYRCASSSGAGNTIYFGEGSWLTVV.

The chain joins TRBV2 to TRBJ2-5; D assignment may be TRBD1 or TRBD2 (6 bases each). The CDR3 has 13 amino acids. Germline lookup yields CDR1 SNHLY and CDR2 FYNNEI. V was trimmed by 6 bases and J by 2 bases, leaving 10 bases between them. CDR3 coding DNA: TGTGCCAGCAGCGGGGGCGTACAAGAGACCCAGTACTTC. Translation: CASSGGVQETQYF.

This chain joins TRBV5-1 and TRBJ2-1; 9 bases agree with TRBD2. Germline loops: CDR1 SGHRS, CDR2 YFSETQ. There are 16 residues in the CDR3. V shed 0 bases, J shed 7 bases, and the junction held 8 bases outside the gene matches. The CDR3 protein is CASSLEGRGGRNEQFF. The CDR3, as DNA: TGCGCCAGCAGCTTGGAGGGGCGGGGGGGCAGGAATGAGCAGTTCTTC.

The gene calls are TRBV19 and TRBJ2-4; possible D gene TRBD1, 5 bases. This CDR3 contains 16 residues. Looked up from germline, CDR1 is LNHDA and CDR2 is SQIVND (reference sequence). V was trimmed by 3 bases and J by 2 bases, leaving 14 bases between them. The CDR3 DNA reads TGTGCCAGTAGTATCACAGGAGAGGTGACCAAAAACATTCAGTACTTC. Encoded protein: CASSITGEVTKNIQYF.

The chain is built from TRBV14 and TRBJ2-2, with D possibly matching TRBD1 (6 bases). Trimming stripped 6 bases from V and 5 bases from J, with 16 bases between. Germline CDR1 reads SGHDN; CDR2 reads FVKESK. This CDR3 is built from 15 residues. The DNA of the CDR3 is TGTGCCAGCAGTGCAAACTGGGGGCCGACCGGGGAGCTGTTTTTT. Amino acids: CASSANWGPTGELFF. Variable domain in full (rest from reference TRBV14 and TRBJ2-2): EAGVTQFPSHSVIEKGQTVTLRCDPISGHDNLYWYRRVMGKEIKFLLHFVKESKQDESGMPNNRFLAERTGGTYSTLKVQPAELEDSGVYFCASSANWGPTGELFFGEGSRLTVL.

The CDR3 spells CASDRATNTEAFF. The CDR3 nucleotides read TGTGCCAGCGACCGCGCAACAAACACTGAAGCTTTCTTT. The chain combines TRBV6-5 with TRBJ1-1, with D unclear. The CDR3 extends over 13 amino acids. With 8 bases removed from V and 2 bases from J, the gap between germline ends came to 12 bases. Germline V gene lookup returns CDR1 MNHEY and CDR2 SVGAGI.

V is TRBV5-1 and J is TRBJ2-2; tentative D call: TRBD2 (6 bases). Between the trimmed V and J ends, which lost 4 bases and 6 bases, there was a span of 16 bases. The CDR3 runs to 15 residues. Germline CDR1 is SGHRS and CDR2 is YFSETQ. The CDR3 bases are TGCGCCAGCAGCGTCTCCGGGCCGGGGGCCGGGGAGCTGTTTTTT. Translation gives CASSVSGPGAGELFF.

The genes are TRBV6-5 and TRBJ2-2; tentatively, D is TRBD2 (5 bases). The length of the CDR3 is 14 residues. The V end was cut by 6 bases, the J end by 1 base, with 9 bases between. Germline lookup yields CDR1 MNHEY and CDR2 SVGAGI. CDR3 coding DNA: TGTGCCAGCAGGGGGAGACAGAACACCGGGGAGCTGTTTTTT. It encodes CASRGRQNTGELFF.

The chain joins TRBV27 to TRBJ1-2, with unresolved D. V was shortened by 3 bases and J by 5 bases, with 13 bases between the two germline ends. CDR3 length equals 14 residues. Germline V gene sequence: CDR1 MNHEY, CDR2 SMNVEV (reference sequence). The CDR3 DNA is TGTGCCAGCAGTTTTGGGCAAGGTTTTTATGGCTACACCTTC. It codes for CASSFGQGFYGYTF.

This sequence joins TRBV4-1 and TRBJ1-1, with 11 positions matching TRBD1. Per the germline V gene, CDR1 is MGHRA and CDR2 is YSYEKL. The CDR3 runs 17 residues. Trimming removed 3 bases from V and 5 bases from J; junction bases left unmatched: 11. The CDR3 region has the DNA TGCGCCAGCAGCCACCCGGGACAGGGGGATTCGGGGACTGAAGCTTTCTTT. Translating it yields CASSHPGQGDSGTEAFF.

This rearrangement joins TRBV7-2 to TRBJ1-6; D not certain. V was shortened by 1 base and J by 7 bases, with 5 bases between the two germline ends. The germline V gene has CDR1 SGHTA and CDR2 FQGNSA. The CDR3 length is 13 residues. CDR3: CASSLGRNSPLHF. CDR3 DNA: TGTGCCAGCAGCTTAGGGAGAAATTCACCCCTCCACTTT.

V gene TRBV7-8 combines with J gene TRBJ1-4; the D gene is possibly TRBD1 (6 bases). V lost 1 base, J lost 0 bases, and 9 bases lay in between. The germline gives CDR1 SGHVS, CDR2 FQNEAQ. This CDR3 is 16 amino acids long. The CDR3 DNA sequence: TGTGCCAGCAGCTTAGTCAGGGGTGCAACTAATGAAAAACTGTTTTTT. Protein product: CASSLVRGATNEKLFF.

The chain carries TRBV6-1 and TRBJ2-7; D might be TRBD1 (7 bases). V was trimmed by 2 bases and J by 0 bases, leaving 11 bases between them. The CDR3 has 15 amino acids. CDR1 and CDR2 (germline): MNHNS, SASEGT. The CDR3 here is CASSERQGGSYEQYV. DNA of the CDR3: TGTGCCAGCAGTGAAAGACAGGGAGGCTCCTACGAGCAGTACGTC.

The V call is TRBV5-1, the J call TRBJ2-1; D is unclear. Germline CDR1 SGHRS, CDR2 YFSETQ. CDR3 length equals 12 residues. V dropped 1 base and J dropped 8 bases, with 7 bases sitting between them. In nucleotides, the CDR3 is TGCGCCAGCAGCTTGACGTTCGATGAGCAGTTCTTC. It encodes CASSLTFDEQFF.

This clone is a singleton in its sample. CDR3 bases: TGTGCCAGCAGCCCGGGGTCCAACTCCTACAATGAGCAGTTCTTC. Amino acids: CASSPGSNSYNEQFF. This rearrangement joins TRBV5-4 to TRBJ2-1; TRBD2 is a possible D gene (5 bases). CDR1 is SGHNT, CDR2 YYREEE, per germline (reference sequence). The V and J ends lost 4 bases and 0 bases respectively, with 11 bases between them. The CDR3 consists of 15 residues.

The chain uses TRBV5-1 and TRBJ2-6; TRBD1 matches at 9 bases. This CDR3 is built from 16 residues. CDR1 and CDR2 (germline): SGHRS, YFSETQ. Trimming at V came to 2 bases and at J to 2 bases, leaving 2 bases not matched to a gene. The CDR3 DNA sequence: TGCGCCAGCAGCTTCCGGGACAGGGCTGGGGCCAACGTCCTGACTTTC. It codes for CASSFRDRAGANVLTF. The full variable domain, its missing parts supplied by reference TRBV5-1 and TRBJ2-6, is KAGVTQTPRYLIKTRGQQVTLSCSPISGHRSVSWYQQTPGQGLQFLFEYFSETQRNKGNFPGRFSGRQFSNSRSEMNVSTLELGDSALYLCASSFRDRAGANVLTFGAGSRLTVL.

DNA of the CDR3: TGCGCCAGCAGCCTCCGGACAGGGGCCAATTACAATGAGCAGTTCTTC. Its translation: CASSLRTGANYNEQFF. V gene TRBV4-1 combines with J gene TRBJ2-1, with 9 bases aligning to TRBD1. J lost 4 bases, V lost 4 bases, and 8 bases had no gene match. CDR1 and CDR2 (germline): MGHRA, YSYEKL. CDR3 length equals 16 residues.

J is TRBJ2-5 and V is TRBV6-6; 7 bases agree with TRBD2. After removal of 6 bases from V and 2 bases from J, the junction contained 12 bases not matched to a gene. The CDR3 is made up of 16 amino acids. Per the germline V gene, CDR1 is MNHNY and CDR2 is SVGAGI (reference sequence). The DNA of the CDR3 is TGTGCCAGCAGCCGAAGCGGCGGGGGTGAGCAAGAGACCCAGTACTTC. Translation gives CASSRSGGGEQETQYF.

The chain recombines TRBV10-1 with TRBJ2-2; 9 nucleotides align to TRBD1. The J segment lost 3 bases and the V segment lost 6 bases, leaving 2 bases of the junction unmatched. Germline V gives CDR1 WNHNN, CDR2 SYGVQD (reference sequence). This CDR3 is 14 amino acids long. CDR3: CASSGTGHTGELFF. For the CDR3, the DNA is TGCGCCAGCAGCGGGACAGGGCACACCGGGGAGCTGTTTTTT.

The chain carries TRBV24-1 and TRBJ1-5; 8 nucleotides align to TRBD1. Germline V gene sequence: CDR1 KGHDR, CDR2 SFDVKD. V shed 5 bases and J 4 bases; nucleotides not matched to a gene: 6. The CDR3 sequence is 15 residues long. The CDR3 sequence is CATSAGGGYNQPQHF. CDR3 bases: TGTGCCACCAGTGCAGGGGGCGGATATAATCAGCCCCAGCATTTT.

This chain uses TRBV5-8 with TRBJ2-3, with a possible D match to TRBD2 (6 bases). CDR1 is SGHTS and CDR2 is YDEGEE in the germline V gene. The CDR3 consists of 16 residues. V was shortened by 7 bases and J by 1 base, with 19 bases between the two germline ends. The CDR3 DNA sequence: TGTGCCAGCCCTGGGTGGGGCGGGGTACGCACAGATACGCAGTATTTT. It codes for CASPGWGGVRTDTQYF.